This TCR beta chain was captured in a study of blood T cell repertoires in COVID-19. Study summary: Samples representing acute and convalescent COVID-19 were sourced from the United States, Italy and Spain. Sample material is recorded as cDNA or gDNA derived from T cells, B-cell-depleted T cells, or PBMCs.

Authors' methods: The assay estimated nucleated cells by amplifying reference gene primers. The repertoire was sequenced with immunoSEQ multiplex PCR; TCRdb's copy has only in-frame clones and lacks some. The V and J calls and the clone size are those of that table, but D and trimming were determined from the DNA. The table has about 36,000 clones, roughly 90% seen once. The germline V gene has CDR1 MNHEY and CDR2 SVGEGT. The CDR3 is 14 residues long. V gave up 7 bases and J gave up 2 bases; unmatched junction bases: 7. The clonotype was recovered from a human donor in a cohort sampled during active COVID-19. Material for sequencing was peripheral blood. The chain uses TRBV6-2 or TRBV6-3 and TRBJ1-1; 7 positions match TRBD1. The CDR3 sequence: CASTPTGRNTEAFF. Here the CDR3 DNA reads TGTGCCAGCACCCCGACAGGGAGAAACACTGAAGCTTTCTTT.